This record concerns one TCR beta chain sequence. What it recognizes is unknown. This entry comes from a study of CD8 T cells in Susac syndrome. About the study: Of the sequenced Susac syndrome patients, six had active disease and eight or nine were in remission. The study's findings and limits: TCR sequencing and HLA analysis covered a relatively small number of individuals.

RNA amounts of about 0.5 to 1 ug underwent reverse transcription with random hexamers. immunoSEQ multiplex PCR amplified TCR beta CDR3 across 54 Vbeta, 13 Jbeta. From the immunoSEQ multiplex PCR reads, TCRdb called clonotypes with MiXCR, one entry per CDR3 protein. Among approximately 190,000 distinct CDR3 sequences listed, about 91% were seen once. The CDR3 extends over 17 amino acids. V lost 5 bases to trimming and J lost 1 base, with 19 bases between them. Sequencing of TCR beta drew on CD8+ and CD4+ T cells from blood. The chain joins TRBV12-3 or TRBV12-4 to TRBJ2-3; a possible D gene is TRBD2 (5 bases). This TCR was recovered from a human donor with Susac syndrome. Sequenced input: CD4+ T cells from PBMCs. CDR3 protein: CASSRYITRLGTDTQYF. Written as DNA, the CDR3 is TGTGCCAGCAGTCGATATATAACTAGACTGGGCACAGATACGCAGTATTTT.